This T cell receptor beta chain derives from a study of beta chain features in type 1 diabetes. At the level of the study: Across all samples, about 110,000,000 sorted cells were examined.

Germline values: CDR1 SGHVS, CDR2 FNYEAQ. V was trimmed by 5 bases and J by 1 base, leaving 15 bases between them. The CDR3 runs to 15 residues. Expressed TCRB transcripts got sequenced, as all isolated RNA was reverse transcribed. Average reads for naive, central memory and regulatory T cell samples were several million. Generated by immunoSEQ multiplex PCR, the TCRdb table keeps only in-frame clones and is missing some. Of 350,000 to 450,000 clones in the sample, roughly 13% were seen once. This clonotype was obtained from a man aged 30 to 45 in good health. The source material was naive CD4+ T cells from blood. This rearrangement joins TRBV7-6 to TRBJ2-7, with D perhaps matching TRBD1 or TRBD2 (6 bases each). The CDR3 DNA is TGTGCCAGCAGCCTGGGGAGGACAGCGTCCTACGAGCAGTACTTC. This encodes CASSLGRTASYEQYF. The entire variable domain, with the rest obtained from reference TRBV7-6 and TRBJ2-7, is as follows: GAGVSQSPRYKVTKRGQDVALRCDPISGHVSLYWYRQALGQGPEFLTYFNYEAQQDKSGLPNDRFSAERPEGSISTLTIQRTEQRDSAMYRCASSLGRTASYEQYFGPGTRLTVT.